The 2 T cell receptor beta chains reported below all come from one sample, sequenced in a study of shared clonotypes between healthy human individuals. Libraries were prepared by immunoSEQ multiplex PCR; TCRdb keeps only in-frame clonotypes and omits some of them. The sample has approximately 500,000 clones; almost 80% are singletons. The source material was PBMCs. The receptors were sampled from a woman between 35 and 50 years old in good health. Some clones in this sample may be carry-over from other donors' samples.

The chain recombines TRBV15 with TRBJ2-5, with unresolved D. Germline V lookup: CDR1 LNHNV, CDR2 YYDKDF (reference sequence). CDR3 size: 14 residues. V gave up 0 bases and J gave up 5 bases, with 10 bases separating them. This chain's CDR3 is CATSRDKGLETQYF. The CDR3 bases are TGTGCCACCAGCAGAGATAAGGGTTTGGAGACCCAGTACTTC.

This chain links TRBV7-3 with TRBJ2-1; 9 bases are a match to TRBD1. From germline, CDR1 is SGHTA and CDR2 FQGTGA. With 6 bases clipped from V and 8 bases from J, the junction kept 8 bases outside the gene matches. CDR3 length: 14 residues. The CDR3: CASSQSGTGHEQFF. For the CDR3, the DNA is TGTGCCAGCAGTCAAAGCGGGACAGGGCATGAGCAGTTCTTC.